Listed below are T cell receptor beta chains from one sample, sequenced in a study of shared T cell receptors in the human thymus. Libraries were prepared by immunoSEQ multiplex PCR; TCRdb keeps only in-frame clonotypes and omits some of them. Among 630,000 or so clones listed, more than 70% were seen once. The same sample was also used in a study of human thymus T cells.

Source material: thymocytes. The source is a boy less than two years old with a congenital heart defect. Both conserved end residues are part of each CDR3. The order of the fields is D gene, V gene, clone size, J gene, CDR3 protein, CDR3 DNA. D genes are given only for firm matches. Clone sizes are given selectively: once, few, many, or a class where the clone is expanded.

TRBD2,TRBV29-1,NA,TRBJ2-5,CSVWAGVSETQYF,TGCAGCGTATGGGCGGGAGTCAGTGAGACCCAGTACTTC
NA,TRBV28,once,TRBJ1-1,CASSLRGWNTEAFF,TGTGCCAGCAGTTTACGGGGGTGGAACACTGAAGCTTTCTTT
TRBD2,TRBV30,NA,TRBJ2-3,CASSSGSGTDTQYF,TGTGCCTCCTCAAGCGGGAGCGGCACAGATACGCAGTATTTT
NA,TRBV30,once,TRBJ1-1,CAWSVLGLKGENTEAFF,TGTGCCTGGAGTGTACTAGGGTTGAAGGGGGAGAACACTGAAGCTTTCTTT
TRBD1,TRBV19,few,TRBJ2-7,CASSLGTGLGYEQYF,TGTGCCAGTAGTCTCGGGACAGGCCTTGGCTACGAGCAGTACTTC
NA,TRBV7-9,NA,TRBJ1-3,CASSSPQVGNTIYF,TGTGCCAGCAGCTCCCCGCAGGTGGGAAACACCATATATTTT
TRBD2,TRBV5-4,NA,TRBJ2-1,CASSSRLAGTSEQFF,TGTGCCAGCAGTTCCAGACTAGCGGGAACGAGTGAGCAGTTCTTC
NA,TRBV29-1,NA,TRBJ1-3,CSVEDRLLGSGNTIYF,TGCAGCGTTGAAGATCGGCTTTTGGGGAGCGGAAACACCATATATTTT
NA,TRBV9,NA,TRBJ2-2,CAGGPKDTGELFF,TGTGCGGGGGGGCCAAAAGACACCGGGGAGCTGTTTTTT
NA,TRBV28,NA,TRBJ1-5,CASSFGTGVQPQHF,TGTGCCAGCAGTTTCGGCACGGGGGTACAGCCCCAGCATTTT
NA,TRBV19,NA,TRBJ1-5,CASSIEGGDRQPQHF,TGTGCCAGTAGTATAGAGGGGGGAGACCGGCAGCCCCAGCATTTT
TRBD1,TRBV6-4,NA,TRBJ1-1,CASSAQSGTGGPNTEAFF,TGTGCCAGCAGTGCCCAATCCGGGACAGGGGGCCCGAACACTGAAGCTTTCTTT
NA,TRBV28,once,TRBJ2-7,CASSFELGSPYEQYF,TGTGCCAGCAGTTTCGAGTTGGGCAGTCCCTACGAGCAGTACTTC
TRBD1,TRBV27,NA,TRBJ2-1,CASSPGQVGYNEQFF,TGTGCCAGCAGTCCGGGACAGGTTGGCTACAATGAGCAGTTCTTC
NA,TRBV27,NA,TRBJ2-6,CASSVNSGANVLTF,TGTGCCAGCAGTGTCAACTCTGGGGCCAACGTCCTGACTTTC
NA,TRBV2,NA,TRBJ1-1,CASIAPGGAIRNTEAFF,TGTGCCAGCATAGCTCCTGGGGGCGCGATCCGGAACACTGAAGCTTTCTTT
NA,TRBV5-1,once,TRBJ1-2,CASSPVKRDYGYTF,TGCGCCAGCAGCCCGGTCAAGAGAGACTATGGCTACACCTTC
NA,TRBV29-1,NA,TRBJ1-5,CSVLSGNSNQPQHF,TGCAGCGTTCTGTCAGGGAATAGCAATCAGCCCCAGCATTTT
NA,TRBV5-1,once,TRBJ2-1,CASSFVRDKENEQFF,TGCGCCAGCAGCTTCGTCAGGGATAAGGAGAATGAGCAGTTCTTC
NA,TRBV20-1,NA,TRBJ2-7,CSAQTGNEQYF,TGCAGTGCCCAGACAGGTAACGAGCAGTACTTC
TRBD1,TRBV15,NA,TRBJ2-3,CATSRKSGTGGTDTQYF,TGTGCCACCAGCAGAAAAAGCGGGACAGGGGGCACAGATACGCAGTATTTT